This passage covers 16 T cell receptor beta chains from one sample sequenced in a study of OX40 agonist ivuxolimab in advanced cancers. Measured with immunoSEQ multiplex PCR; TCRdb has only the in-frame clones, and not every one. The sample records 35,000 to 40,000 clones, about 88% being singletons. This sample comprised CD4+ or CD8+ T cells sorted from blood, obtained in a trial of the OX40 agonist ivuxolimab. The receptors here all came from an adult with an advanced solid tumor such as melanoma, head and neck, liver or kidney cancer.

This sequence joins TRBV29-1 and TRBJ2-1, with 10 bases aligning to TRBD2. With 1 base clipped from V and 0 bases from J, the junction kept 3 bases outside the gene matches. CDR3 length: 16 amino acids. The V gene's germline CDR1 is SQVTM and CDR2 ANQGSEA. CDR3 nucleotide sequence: TGCAGCGTTGAAGGGGCTAGCGGGGGCTCCTACAATGAGCAGTTCTTC. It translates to CSVEGASGGSYNEQFF.

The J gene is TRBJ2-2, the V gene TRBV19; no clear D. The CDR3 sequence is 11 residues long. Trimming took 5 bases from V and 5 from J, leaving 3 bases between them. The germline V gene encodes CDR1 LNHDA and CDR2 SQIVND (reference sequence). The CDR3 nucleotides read TGTGCCAGTAGTCAAACCGGGGAGCTGTTTTTT. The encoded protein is CASSQTGELFF.

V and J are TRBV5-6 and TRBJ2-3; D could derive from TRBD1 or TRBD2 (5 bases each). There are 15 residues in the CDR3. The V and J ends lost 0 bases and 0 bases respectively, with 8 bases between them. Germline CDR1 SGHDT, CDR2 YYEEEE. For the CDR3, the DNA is TGTGCCAGCAGCTTGGTCCGGGACAGCACAGATACGCAGTATTTT. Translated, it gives CASSLVRDSTDTQYF. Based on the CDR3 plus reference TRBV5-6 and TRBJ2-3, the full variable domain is DAGVTQSPTHLIKTRGQQVTLRCSPKSGHDTVSWYQQALGQGPQFIFQYYEEEERQRGNFPDRFSGHQFPNYSSELNVNALLLGDSALYLCASSLVRDSTDTQYFGPGTRLTVL.

The CDR3 reads CASSSRDVTAETQYF. CDR3 DNA sequence: TGTGCCAGCAGCTCGCGGGACGTAACGGCGGAGACCCAGTACTTC. V is TRBV7-9 and J is TRBJ2-5; D possibly corresponds to TRBD2 (6 bases). The CDR3 loop spans 15 amino acids. The germline V gene encodes CDR1 SEHNR and CDR2 FQNEAQ (reference sequence). Between the trimmed V and J ends, which lost 4 bases and 5 bases, there was a span of 17 bases. The full variable domain, completed using reference TRBV7-9 and TRBJ2-5, is DTGVSQNPRHKITKRGQNVTFRCDPISEHNRLYWYRQTLGQGPEFLTYFQNEAQLEKSRLLSDRFSAERPKGSFSTLEIQRTEQGDSAMYLCASSSRDVTAETQYFGPGTRLLVL.

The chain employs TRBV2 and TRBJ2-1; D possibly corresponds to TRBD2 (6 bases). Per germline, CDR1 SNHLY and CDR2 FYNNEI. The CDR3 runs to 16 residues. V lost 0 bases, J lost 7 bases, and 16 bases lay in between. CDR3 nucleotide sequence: TGTGCCAGCAGTGAAGCGATTTCCCTTGGGGGGAATGAGCAGTTCTTC. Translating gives CASSEAISLGGNEQFF.

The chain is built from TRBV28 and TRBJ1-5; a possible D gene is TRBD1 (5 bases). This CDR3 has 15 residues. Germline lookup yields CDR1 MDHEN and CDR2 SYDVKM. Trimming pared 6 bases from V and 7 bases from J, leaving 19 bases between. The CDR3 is CASSPGVGVGQPQHF. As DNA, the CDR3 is TGTGCCAGCAGCCCAGGTGTAGGGGTTGGCCAGCCCCAGCATTTT.

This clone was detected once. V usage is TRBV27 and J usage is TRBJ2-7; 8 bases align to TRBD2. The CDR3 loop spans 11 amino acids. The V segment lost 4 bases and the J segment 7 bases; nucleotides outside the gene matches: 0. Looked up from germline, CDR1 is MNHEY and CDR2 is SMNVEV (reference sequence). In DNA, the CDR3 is TGTGCCAGCAGTTCGGGGGGGGAGCAGTACTTC. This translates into CASSSGGEQYF.

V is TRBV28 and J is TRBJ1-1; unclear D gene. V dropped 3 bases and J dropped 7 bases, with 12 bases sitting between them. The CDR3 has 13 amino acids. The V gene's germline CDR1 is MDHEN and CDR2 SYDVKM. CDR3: CASSFRFLYEAFF. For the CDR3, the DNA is TGTGCCAGCAGTTTCCGGTTTCTTTATGAAGCTTTCTTT.

As DNA, the CDR3 is TGTGCCACCCTACCGTACTCTAGCGGGAGATGGAATGAGCAGTTCTTC. It is translated as CATLPYSSGRWNEQFF. The rearrangement uses TRBV19 and TRBJ2-1, with 10 bases aligning to TRBD2. Germline CDR1 and CDR2: LNHDA and SQIVND (reference sequence). V lost 10 bases and J lost 7; bases outside the gene matches: 16. The length of the CDR3 is 16 residues.

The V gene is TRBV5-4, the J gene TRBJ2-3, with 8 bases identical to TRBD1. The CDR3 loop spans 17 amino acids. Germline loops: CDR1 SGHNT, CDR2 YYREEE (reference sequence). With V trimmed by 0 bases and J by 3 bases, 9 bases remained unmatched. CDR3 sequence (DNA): TGTGCCAGCAGCTTGGGGGGGACAGGAGCTTGGACAGATACGCAGTATTTT. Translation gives CASSLGGTGAWTDTQYF.

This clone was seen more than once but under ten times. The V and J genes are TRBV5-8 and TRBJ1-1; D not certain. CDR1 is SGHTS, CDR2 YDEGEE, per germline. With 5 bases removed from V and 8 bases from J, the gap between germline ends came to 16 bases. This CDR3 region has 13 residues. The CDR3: CASRPTGEPEAFF. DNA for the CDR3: TGTGCCAGCAGGCCCACTGGGGAACCCGAAGCTTTCTTT.

In DNA, the CDR3 is TGTGCCAGCGCCCCAAGGGGACCTTCCTACGAGCAGTACTTC. This codes for CASAPRGPSYEQYF. The chain uses TRBV28 and TRBJ2-7; tentatively, D is TRBD1 or TRBD2 (5 bases each). The germline CDR1 and CDR2 sequences are MDHEN and SYDVKM. The CDR3 is 14 residues long. The V end was cut by 8 bases, the J end by 1 base, with 15 bases between.

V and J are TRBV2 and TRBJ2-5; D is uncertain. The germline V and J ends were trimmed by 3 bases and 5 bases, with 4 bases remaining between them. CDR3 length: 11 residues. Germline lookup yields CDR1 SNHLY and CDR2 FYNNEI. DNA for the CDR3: TGTGCCAGCAGTGATTGGGAGACCCAGTACTTC. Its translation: CASSDWETQYF.

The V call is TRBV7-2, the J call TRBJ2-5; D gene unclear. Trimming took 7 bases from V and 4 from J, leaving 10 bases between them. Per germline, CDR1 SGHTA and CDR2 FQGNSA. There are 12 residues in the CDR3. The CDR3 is CASTTLPETQYF. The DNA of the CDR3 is TGTGCCAGCACCACCCTCCCAGAGACCCAGTACTTC.

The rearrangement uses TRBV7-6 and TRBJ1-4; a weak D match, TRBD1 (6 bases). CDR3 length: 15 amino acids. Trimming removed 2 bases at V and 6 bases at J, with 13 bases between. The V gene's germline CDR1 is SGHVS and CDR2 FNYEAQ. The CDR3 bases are TGTGCCAGCAGCTTATACGGGGGGCAGGATGAAAAACTGTTTTTT. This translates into CASSLYGGQDEKLFF.

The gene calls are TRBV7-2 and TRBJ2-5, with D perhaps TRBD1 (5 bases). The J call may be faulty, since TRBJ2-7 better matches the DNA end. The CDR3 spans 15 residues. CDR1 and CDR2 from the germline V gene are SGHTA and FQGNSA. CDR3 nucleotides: TGTGCCAGCAGCTTAGGAGCAGGGTCGCCCTACGAGCAGTACTTC. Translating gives CASSLGAGSPYEQYF.